The T cell receptor (beta chain) under discussion was sequenced for a study of blood T cell repertoires in COVID-19 (dated by TCRdb to about 2020). Notes on the research overall: The collaborator samples originated in the United States, Italy and Spain and spanned the acute and convalescent phases of COVID-19. The samples were drawn from the first 160 participants of the ongoing ImmuneRACE study and from 1,200 or so subjects provided by 6 global collaborators. The repertoires were released in a freely available public database meant as a resource for research on the immune response to SARS-CoV-2. HLA class I and class II types, where available, came from metadata supplied by the sample provider rather than from assay-based typing. The dataset comprised deeply sampled blood TCRbeta repertoires from subjects exposed to, actively infected with, or recovered from COVID-19. A de-identified subject ID, COVID-19 status, age in years and sex were almost always included in the sample metadata. The material from the prospective study consisted of cDNA or gDNA derived from T cells, B-cell-depleted T cells, or PBMCs.

Turning to this clone: It lacks a known antigen. Base qualities are not at hand, and no much larger clone is one base apart.

In Seattle, one collaborating source enrolled patients while the infection was active and tracked those patients longitudinally over the course of disease. Whole blood was collected in K2EDTA tubes by collaborating institutions according to the institutions' own protocols. For TCRbeta analysis, collaborators shipped samples in one of three forms: frozen whole blood, isolated PBMCs, or DNA extracted from either of those sample types. TCRbeta CDR3 regions were amplified from genomic DNA using the immunoSEQ Assay, a bias-controlled multiplex PCR. The authors' pipeline ran thus. Nucleated cell counts per sample were estimated from amplification of reference gene primers within the assay. To quantify the absolute abundance of each unique TCRbeta CDR3 rearrangement, sequence reads were collapsed and filtered. For each sample, productive Simpson clonality was calculated by taking the square root of Simpson's diversity index across productive rearrangements. In TCRdb, the immuneACCESS table is reduced to in-frame sequences with V and J assigned. These tables do not hold every clone; where another copy was compared, an unresolved V gene accounts for under half, and the others remain unexplained. V and J calls plus clone size are reproduced from that table; the DNA served to infer D and trimming. For this sample there are some 110,000 clones; around four fifths appear just once. The leading ten clones occupy approximately 6% of the sample.

The study at large found these results: The quantity of clinical and demographic metadata differed by source and by participant and was supplied without curation.

Including cysteine and phenylalanine, the CDR3 has 16 amino acids. Only the CDR3 region is kept as DNA, spanning 48 bases read in frame from base 1. Taken from the germline V gene, the CDR1 and CDR2 loops are SGHRS and YFSETQ. V and J lose 4 bases and 1 base, and a span of 15 bases separates them. The sequence was obtained from a man older than 75 with COVID-19, enrolled during active disease. Material for sequencing was peripheral blood. This chain is built from TRBV5-1 and TRBJ1-3; no D segment can be confidently identified. The CDR3 region reads CASSHYLSDSGNTIYF. The DNA sequence follows: TGCGCCAGCAGCCACTATTTGAGTGATTCTGGAAACACCATATATTTT.